Below are 30 T cell receptor beta chains sequenced from a single sample in a study of blood T cell repertoires in COVID-19. The method was immunoSEQ multiplex PCR; TCRdb's version includes in-frame clones alone and lacks a portion of them. The sample has 400,000 or so clones; 85% to 90% are singletons. Sequenced: PBMCs or T cells enriched from blood (not recorded which). The receptors were gathered from a young man who had recovered from COVID-19.

The rearrangement links TRBV15 to TRBJ2-3; 11 nucleotides match TRBD2. Germline V gives CDR1 LNHNV, CDR2 YYDKDF (reference sequence). The V gene end was trimmed by 3 bases and the J gene end by 7 bases; junction bases not matched to a gene: 6. The CDR3 spans 15 residues. This chain's CDR3 is CATSSPLAGENTQYF. The CDR3 nucleotides read TGTGCCACCAGCAGTCCACTAGCGGGAGAAAATACGCAGTATTTT.

V is TRBV9 and J is TRBJ2-3; 9 nucleotides agree with TRBD2. The CDR3 covers 15 residues. Germline V gene lookup returns CDR1 SGDLS and CDR2 YYNGEE. Germline trimming cut 1 base from V and 7 bases from J; bases unmatched to any gene: 7. CDR3 in DNA: TGTGCCAGCAGCGTAACGGCGGGAGGGACCAATACGCAGTATTTT. Amino acid sequence: CASSVTAGGTNTQYF. Supplemented by reference TRBV9 and TRBJ2-3, the full variable domain reads DSGVTQTPKHLITATGQRVTLRCSPRSGDLSVYWYQQSLDQGLQFLIQYYNGEERAKGNILERFSAQQFPDLHSELNLSSLELGDSALYFCASSVTAGGTNTQYFGPGTRLTVL.

The rearrangement joins TRBV20-1 to TRBJ2-2; TRBD2 might be the D (6 bases). There are 15 residues in the CDR3. CDR1 and CDR2 (germline): DFQATT, SNEGSKA (reference sequence). V lost 3 bases, J lost 5 bases, and 16 bases lay in between. CDR3 sequence: CSASSGPSRTGELFF. For the CDR3, the DNA is TGCAGTGCTAGTAGCGGCCCAAGCCGGACCGGGGAGCTGTTTTTT.

The J gene is TRBJ2-3, the V gene TRBV2; the D gene is possibly TRBD2 (6 bases). CDR3 length equals 17 residues. Trimming stripped 8 bases from V and 6 bases from J, with 27 bases between. CDR1 is SNHLY and CDR2 is FYNNEI in the germline V gene. CDR3 coding DNA: TGTGCCAGCCGCGGCACCAACCGGGACCGTAGCGGTGATACGCAGTATTTT. As protein: CASRGTNRDRSGDTQYF.

The V and J genes are TRBV5-1 and TRBJ1-4; perhaps TRBD1 as D (6 bases). Germline V gene sequence: CDR1 SGHRS, CDR2 YFSETQ. This CDR3 region has 16 residues. V dropped 0 bases and J dropped 4 bases, with 13 bases sitting between them. The CDR3 DNA reads TGCGCCAGCAGCTTGGGATTAACAGGGTTTAATGAAAAACTGTTTTTT. This translates into CASSLGLTGFNEKLFF.

The rearrangement uses TRBV18 and TRBJ1-1; weak D call: TRBD1 (5 bases). V was clipped by 5 bases and J by 4 bases, with 14 bases between them. The CDR3 runs 14 residues. Germline CDR1 reads KGHSH; CDR2 reads LQKENI. The CDR3 DNA reads as TGTGCCAGCTCATCCTTACAGGAGGGCACTGAAGCTTTCTTT. Translation: CASSSLQEGTEAFF.

The rearrangement uses TRBV7-9 and TRBJ2-1; D remains ambiguous. CDR3 size: 15 residues. Trimming cost V 1 base and J 5 bases, with 12 bases left between them. Germline V gene data show CDR1 as SEHNR and CDR2 as FQNEAQ (reference sequence). The CDR3 region is CASSLGQADDNEQFF. The DNA of the CDR3 is TGTGCCAGCAGCTTAGGGCAGGCCGACGACAATGAGCAGTTCTTC.

The chain links TRBV10-1 to TRBJ2-3; no firm D call. CDR1 is WNHNN, CDR2 SYGVQD, per germline (reference sequence). V lost 0 bases and J lost 4, with 5 bases in between. This CDR3 spans 13 amino acids. CDR3: CASSESAPDTQYF. CDR3 nucleotide sequence: TGCGCCAGCAGTGAGTCGGCCCCAGATACGCAGTATTTT.

The CDR3 sequence is CASSEGLAGDLYNEQFF. The CDR3 nucleotides are TGTGCCAGCAGTGAAGGACTAGCGGGAGATCTCTACAATGAGCAGTTCTTC. The V and J genes are TRBV6-1 and TRBJ2-1, with TRBD2 matching over 12 bases. J gave up 3 bases and V 1 base, and 4 bases lay outside the gene matches. The CDR3 spans 17 residues. The V gene's germline CDR1 is MNHNS and CDR2 SASEGT.

The chain uses TRBV28 and TRBJ1-6; 7 bases map to TRBD1. Germline V CDR1 and CDR2: MDHEN, SYDVKM. This CDR3 has 13 residues. V gave up 6 bases and J gave up 10 bases; unmatched junction bases: 6. CDR3 protein: CASRRDRVSPLHF. The CDR3 DNA reads TGTGCCAGCAGAAGAGACAGGGTCTCACCCCTCCACTTT. The entire variable domain, with the rest obtained from reference TRBV28 and TRBJ1-6, is as follows: DVKVTQSSRYLVKRTGEKVFLECVQDMDHENMFWYRQDPGLGLRLIYFSYDVKMKEKGDIPEGYSVSREKKERFSLILESASTNQTSMYLCASRRDRVSPLHFGNGTRLTVT.

V and J are TRBV5-1 and TRBJ1-6; no reliable D call. Looked up from germline, CDR1 is SGHRS and CDR2 is YFSETQ. Between the trimmed V and J ends, which lost 0 bases and 0 bases, there was a span of 13 bases. The CDR3 covers 18 residues. The DNA for the CDR3 is TGCGCCAGCAGCTTGGGTCGGGATAGGAGCTCCTATAATTCACCCCTCCACTTT. Translating it yields CASSLGRDRSSYNSPLHF.

V usage is TRBV3-1 (or the pseudogene TRBV3-2) and J usage is TRBJ2-1; TRBD2 aligns across 10 bases. The CDR3 covers 16 residues. Germline assignment: CDR1 LGHDT and CDR2 YNNKEL (reference sequence). After removal of 3 bases from V and 6 bases from J, the junction contained 8 bases not matched to a gene. CDR3 loop: CASSQHSGRASNEQFF. The CDR3 DNA sequence: TGTGCCAGCAGCCAGCACAGCGGGAGGGCCTCCAATGAGCAGTTCTTC.

This clone has only a few counts. This sequence joins TRBV25-1 and TRBJ2-5; TRBD2 is a possible D gene (5 bases). With 1 base removed from V and 2 bases from J, the gap between germline ends came to 14 bases. The CDR3 sequence is 16 residues long. From germline, CDR1 is MGHDK and CDR2 SYGVNS. The CDR3 DNA sequence: TGTGCCAGCAGTGAATCGGTAGCGTTACAACAAGAGACCCAGTACTTC. Translation gives CASSESVALQQETQYF. Filled out from reference TRBV25-1 and TRBJ2-5, the complete variable domain reads EADIYQTPRYLVIGTGKKITLECSQTMGHDKMYWYQQDPGMELHLIHYSYGVNSTEKGDLSSESTVSRIRTEHFPLTLESARPSHTSQYLCASSESVALQQETQYFGPGTRLLVL.

V gene TRBV10-3 combines with J gene TRBJ1-1; 8 bases are a match to TRBD1. Trimming cost V 8 bases and J 5 bases; bases outside gene matches: 7. Germline loops: CDR1 ENHRY, CDR2 SYGVKD. The CDR3 covers 13 residues. CDR3 in amino acids: CAIRQGAGTEAFF. The CDR3 nucleotides read TGTGCCATCCGTCAGGGGGCTGGGACTGAAGCTTTCTTT.

This chain uses TRBV24-1 with TRBJ1-5, with a possible D match to TRBD1 (6 bases). The CDR3 length is 15 residues. Germline-derived CDR1 and CDR2 are KGHDR and SFDVKD. Deletions cut 5 bases from V and 2 bases from J, with 12 bases between. CDR3 nucleotide sequence: TGTGCCACCAGTGTTGGGGGGGGCGGCAATCAGCCCCAGCATTTT. It translates to CATSVGGGGNQPQHF.

This chain joins TRBV9 and TRBJ2-4; 7 bases match TRBD2. The trim removed 0 bases at V and 7 bases at J, leaving 1 base unmatched. The CDR3 contains 13 residues. Germline V CDR1 and CDR2: SGDLS, YYNGEE. CDR3 nucleotide sequence: TGTGCCAGCAGCGTAGGGGAGGGGAACATTCAGTACTTC. Amino acids: CASSVGEGNIQYF.

J is TRBJ2-3 and V is TRBV12-3 or TRBV12-4; 8 bases align to TRBD1. This CDR3 spans 12 amino acids. The V segment lost 10 bases and the J segment 3 bases; nucleotides outside the gene matches: 3. The CDR3 bases are TGTGCCACCTACAGGGGGACAGATACGCAGTATTTT. Its translation is CATYRGTDTQYF.

In DNA form, the CDR3 reads TGTGCCAGCAGCCAAGATCCTGGGGACAGGGGCTACGAGCAGTACTTC. Translation: CASSQDPGDRGYEQYF. The rearrangement joins TRBV4-2 to TRBJ2-7; 10 nucleotides match TRBD1. The V segment lost 0 bases and the J segment 3 bases; nucleotides outside the gene matches: 5. This CDR3 has 16 amino acids. Per germline, CDR1 LGHNA and CDR2 YNFKEQ.

This chain connects TRBV5-1 to TRBJ2-1, with TRBD1 as a possible D gene (5 bases). Per the germline V gene, CDR1 is SGHRS and CDR2 is YFSETQ. The CDR3 length is 15 residues. Trimming removed 1 base from V and 7 bases from J, with 15 bases in between. CDR3 DNA: TGCGCCAGCAGCTTGAGCGACAGAGATTTAAATGAGCAGTTCTTC. It encodes CASSLSDRDLNEQFF.

This chain uses TRBV27 with TRBJ2-7; D is unclear. The germline CDR1 and CDR2 sequences are MNHEY and SMNVEV (reference sequence). The V and J ends lost 1 base and 1 base respectively, with 8 bases between them. There are 14 residues in the CDR3. CDR3 bases: TGTGCCAGCAGTTTATTGTACTTATCCTACGAGCAGTACTTC. Its protein product is CASSLLYLSYEQYF.

The CDR3 region is CASSPSDRVSNQPQHF. CDR3 nucleotide sequence: TGTGCCAGCAGCCCCTCGGACAGGGTAAGCAATCAGCCCCAGCATTTT. The chain carries TRBV7-8 and TRBJ1-5, with 8 bases lining up with TRBD1. This CDR3 spans 16 amino acids. V trimming: 5 bases; J trimming: 1 base; junction bases outside the gene matches: 7. From germline, CDR1 is SGHVS and CDR2 FQNEAQ.

The chain uses TRBV28 and TRBJ1-1; D gene uncertain. Germline lookup yields CDR1 MDHEN and CDR2 SYDVKM. The CDR3 covers 16 residues. Trimming cost V 5 bases and J 7 bases, with 23 bases left between them. Here the CDR3 reads CASSLHPSNAGDEAFF. For the CDR3, the DNA is TGTGCCAGCAGTCTCCACCCTAGTAACGCTGGTGATGAAGCTTTCTTT.

This sequence joins TRBV7-8 and TRBJ2-7, with D perhaps matching TRBD2 (6 bases). Germline-derived CDR1 and CDR2 are SGHVS and FQNEAQ. Trimming left V 0 bases short and J 6 bases short, with 12 bases between. The CDR3 is made up of 14 amino acids. The CDR3 nucleotides read TGTGCCAGCAGCTTAGCGGAGGGAGTCGGCGAGCAGTACTTC. Translating gives CASSLAEGVGEQYF.

The V and J genes are TRBV7-9 and TRBJ2-3, with D maybe TRBD2 (7 bases). This CDR3 is 14 amino acids long. V was pared by 9 bases and J by 4 bases, with 17 bases between. Germline CDR1 is SEHNR and CDR2 is FQNEAQ (reference sequence). Here the CDR3 DNA reads TGTGCCAGTTTACAGGGAGGGAACTCAGATACGCAGTATTTT. Encoded protein: CASLQGGNSDTQYF.

The genes are TRBV7-8 and TRBJ2-3; the D gene is possibly TRBD1 (5 bases). V was pared by 9 bases and J by 1 base, with 11 bases between. Germline lookup yields CDR1 SGHVS and CDR2 FQNEAQ. The CDR3 runs to 13 residues. CDR3 sequence reads: CASWGPRTDTQYF. The CDR3 nucleotides read TGTGCCAGTTGGGGCCCACGCACAGATACGCAGTATTTT. The full variable domain, rest sourced from reference TRBV7-8 and TRBJ2-3, is GAGVSQSPRYKVAKRGQDVALRCDPISGHVSLFWYQQALGQGPEFLTYFQNEAQLDKSGLPSDRFFAERPEGSVSTLKIQRTQQEDSAVYLCASWGPRTDTQYFGPGTRLTVL.

This clone was observed a few times. CDR3 coding DNA: TGTGCCAGCAGTGCCCGACAGGGACAAAAAGCTTTCTTT. It is translated as CASSARQGQKAFF. J is TRBJ1-1 and V is TRBV12-3 or TRBV12-4, with TRBD1 matching 7 bases. V shed 5 bases, J shed 9 bases, and the junction held 9 bases outside the gene matches. This CDR3 has 13 residues.

This chain links TRBV7-9 with TRBJ2-2, with TRBD2 as a possible D gene (6 bases). This CDR3 region has 16 residues. The germline V gene encodes CDR1 SEHNR and CDR2 FQNEAQ (reference sequence). The V end was cut by 1 base, the J end by 6 bases, with 15 bases between. For the CDR3, the DNA is TGTGCCAGCAGCTTAGGGTCAACGGGAGTTGCCGGGGAGCTGTTTTTT. As protein: CASSLGSTGVAGELFF.

This sequence joins TRBV6-5 and TRBJ1-2, with TRBD1 matching over 7 bases. Trimming took 6 bases from V and 3 from J; bases not matched to a gene: 10. The CDR3 length is 15 residues. Per germline, CDR1 MNHEY and CDR2 SVGAGI. The CDR3 DNA sequence: TGTGCCAGCAGCAAAAGTGGGACAGCTCACTATGGCTACACCTTC. It yields the protein CASSKSGTAHYGYTF.

This chain connects TRBV19 to TRBJ2-3, with 10 bases that match TRBD2. Germline trimming cut 10 bases from V and 0 bases from J; bases unmatched to any gene: 4. Germline V gives CDR1 LNHDA, CDR2 SQIVND (reference sequence). The CDR3 is 14 residues long. CDR3 region: CATRTSGSTDTQYF. In DNA form, the CDR3 reads TGTGCCACAAGGACTAGCGGAAGCACAGATACGCAGTATTTT.

In DNA form, the CDR3 reads TGTGCCAGCAGCTTCCCCGGGGGGTTGAACACTGAAGCTTTCTTT. It is translated as CASSFPGGLNTEAFF. The J gene is TRBJ1-1, the V gene TRBV7-9, with D perhaps TRBD1 (5 bases). Per the germline V gene, CDR1 is SEHNR and CDR2 is FQNEAQ (reference sequence). This CDR3 comprises 15 residues. V lost 3 bases, J lost 0 bases, and 11 bases lay in between.